This T cell receptor beta chain was identified in a study of blood T cell repertoires in COVID-19. As for the study in general: The origin of the acute and convalescent COVID-19 samples was the United States, Italy and Spain.

A word on this clone: Other DNA sequences of this sample code for an identical CDR3.

Profiled with immunoSEQ multiplex PCR; TCRdb holds only in-frame clones, not every one. The repertoire holds 90,000 to 120,000 clones, with roughly 80% as singletons. Trimming removed 1 base from V and 7 bases from J, with 11 bases in between. Germline V lookup: CDR1 LGHDT, CDR2 YNNKEL (reference sequence). The CDR3 spans 13 residues. This sequence was found in a human donor in a cohort sampled during active COVID-19. Sequencing used peripheral blood. The chain joins TRBV3-1 (or the pseudogene TRBV3-2) to TRBJ2-7, with D tentatively TRBD2 (6 bases). For the CDR3, the DNA is TGTGCCAGCAGCCAAGGGGGGGTTGGGGAGCAGTACGTC. Protein: CASSQGGVGEQYV.